The T cell receptor (beta chain) under discussion was sequenced for a study of T-cell memory formation after mild COVID-19 (dated by TCRdb to about 2021). General notes on the study: Most TCR sequence clusters were specific to one of the two donors. T-cell clones expanding and contracting after mild COVID-19 in a couple of donors were tracked by longitudinal TCRalpha and TCRbeta repertoire sequencing. The cohort comprised two young, previously healthy adult volunteers, one female and one male. Beyond this particular receptor, the publication reports: The study covered only a couple of mild cases, and larger cohorts including severe cases with pre-infection samples were considered necessary. Some responding clones were found in pre-infection memory, which suggests that pre-existing cross-reactive memory T cells took part in the SARS-CoV-2 response. SARS-CoV-2 specificity was not confirmed for the second-wave clones peaking on day 37. Contracting CD4+ clones were located mainly in the CM and EM memory subsets, whereas CD8+ clones were found to be enriched in EMRA. Clones contracting from day 15 to 85 had balanced CD4/CD8 phenotypes, while a second wave expanding from day 15 to 37 was biased towards CD4+.

From the cysteine up to the phenylalanine, the CDR3 has a length of 16 residues. The kept DNA is CDR3 alone, 48 bases in frame from the first base. Compared with germline, V lacks 8 bases and J lacks 0 bases; bases without a gene match: 8. This sample was sequenced with an Illumina NovaSeq 6000. TCRalpha and TCRbeta cDNA libraries were built by 5'RACE with constant-segment primers, adding sample barcodes and unique molecular identifiers. RNA was extracted from every sample with Trizol reagent. Library amplification was performed in two PCR steps, and a second sample barcode and Illumina TruSeq adapters were introduced in the second step. Libraries were sequenced on an Illumina NovaSeq with 2 x 150 bp paired-end reads. Turning to the authors' computational methods: The reads were demultiplexed and collapsed into UMI-guided consensus sequences using migec v1.2.7. Using mixcr v2.1.11, UMI consensuses were aligned to TRA and TRB V and J templates and then assembled into clonotypes. Clonotypes were classified as expanded or contracted when called significant by both edgeR and NoisET, with noise models trained on biological replicates. For edgeR calls, the cutoffs were a false discovery rate-adjusted p below 0.01 and a log2 fold-change threshold of 1. As an exploratory analysis of dynamics, max-normalized trajectories of the 1000 most abundant clonotypes were examined by PCA with hierarchical clustering. Separately sequenced CD4+ and CD8+ repertoires were used to assign a CD4 or CD8 phenotype to each responding clone. TCRdb reanalyzed the raw reads on its own, using fastp at Q25 for trimming and MiXCR for clone calling, and kept in-frame beta chains. Identical CDR3 proteins give one entry, which carries the most common genes and DNA. The V and J calls come from TCRdb's annotation, not from the publication. This sample has around 200,000 distinct CDR3 sequences in its table, and about 11% of those were observed once. The top ten clones comprise under 3.5% of the sample.

Ficoll-Paque density gradient centrifugation was the method used to isolate PBMCs. To note about this clonotype: There is no known antigen for this receptor. No quality values exist for individual bases; no much larger clone is one base distant.

The rearranged segments are TRBV12-3 or TRBV12-4 and TRBJ2-2, and 8 junction bases match TRBD1. Sequencing was performed on PBMCs or a T cell subset sorted from them (not recorded which). This sequence was found in a man between 18 and 35 years old who had mild COVID-19 (a few samples of this study predate the infection). The sample titles of this study are shuffled in the database, so cell type and time point are left out; the donor was told from shared clones. In nucleotide form, the sequence is TGTGCCAGCCCCGACAGGGGAGGAGCGAACACCGGGGAGCTGTTTTTT. Its protein reads: CASPDRGGANTGELFF.